Shown below are 14 T cell receptor beta chains from a single sample sequenced in a study of blood T cell repertoires in COVID-19. Clones were sequenced by immunoSEQ multiplex PCR, and TCRdb holds only the in-frame ones, with some missing. The sample includes 50,000 or so clones, around 83% of them seen just once. The sample comprised peripheral blood. The receptors were sampled from a human donor in a cohort sampled during active COVID-19.

The rearrangement links TRBV7-9 to TRBJ1-2; 7 bases fit TRBD1. The CDR3 extends over 15 amino acids. After removal of 5 bases from V and 2 bases from J, the junction contained 8 bases not matched to a gene. The germline CDR1 and CDR2 sequences are SEHNR and FQNEAQ (reference sequence). This CDR3 reads CASSAWDSQNYGYTF. Here the CDR3 DNA reads TGTGCCAGCAGCGCCTGGGACAGTCAGAACTATGGCTACACCTTC.

The gene calls are TRBV7-9 and TRBJ1-1, with D uncertain. This CDR3 spans 14 amino acids. Germline values: CDR1 SEHNR, CDR2 FQNEAQ (reference sequence). V was pared by 4 bases and J by 4 bases, with 13 bases between. CDR3 amino acids: CASSSQVSSTEAFF. The CDR3 coding sequence is TGTGCCAGCAGCTCCCAGGTATCGTCCACTGAAGCTTTCTTT.

The chain has TRBV6-5 and TRBJ2-1; D is possibly TRBD1 (6 bases). Germline CDR1 is MNHEY and CDR2 is SVGAGI. The V end was cut by 0 bases, the J end by 8 bases, with 14 bases between. This CDR3 is 15 amino acids long. The CDR3 bases are TGTGCCAGCAGTTACTCGCTATGGGACAATTATGAGCAGTTCTTC. It translates to CASSYSLWDNYEQFF.

The rearrangement joins TRBV6-1 to TRBJ2-2; maybe TRBD1 (6 bases). The CDR3 loop spans 15 amino acids. Trimming cost V 2 bases and J 0 bases, with 7 bases left between them. Germline V gene sequence: CDR1 MNHNS, CDR2 SASEGT. The CDR3 region is CASSENRANTGELFF. The CDR3 region has the DNA TGTGCCAGCAGTGAAAACAGGGCGAACACCGGGGAGCTGTTTTTT.

V gene TRBV5-1 combines with J gene TRBJ2-3; perhaps TRBD1 as D (5 bases). Deletions cut 3 bases from V and 1 base from J, with 9 bases between. This CDR3 has 14 amino acids. In germline, CDR1 is SGHRS, CDR2 YFSETQ. The CDR3 region is CASSYPTGTDTQYF. Here the CDR3 DNA reads TGCGCCAGCAGCTATCCGACAGGCACAGATACGCAGTATTTT.

This chain joins TRBV29-1 and TRBJ2-3; a weak D match, TRBD2 (6 bases). The V end was cut by 5 bases, the J end by 4 bases, with 16 bases between. This CDR3 has 14 residues. The V gene's germline CDR1 is SQVTM and CDR2 ANQGSEA. CDR3 nucleotides: TGCAGCGTTCGGCGGGACTCGGGGGCAGATACGCAGTATTTT. It codes for CSVRRDSGADTQYF.

The genes are TRBV6-5 and TRBJ2-1, with TRBD2 matching over 10 bases. The CDR3 covers 13 residues. J gave up 5 bases and V 7 bases, and 2 bases lay outside the gene matches. The germline CDR1 and CDR2 sequences are MNHEY and SVGAGI. CDR3: CASTGLADNEQFF. The CDR3 nucleotides are TGTGCCAGCACCGGACTAGCGGACAATGAGCAGTTCTTC.

The chain links TRBV19 to TRBJ2-1, with TRBD1 identical over 8 bases. Trimming cost V 6 bases and J 4 bases; bases outside gene matches: 11. The CDR3 has 16 amino acids. Germline assignment: CDR1 LNHDA and CDR2 SQIVND (reference sequence). This CDR3 reads CASRPGQGLGYNEQFF. Written as DNA, the CDR3 is TGTGCCAGTAGGCCCGGACAGGGCTTAGGATACAATGAGCAGTTCTTC.

This sequence joins TRBV6-5 and TRBJ1-1, with D maybe TRBD1 (5 bases). Germline V CDR1 and CDR2: MNHEY, SVGAGI. Trimming cost V 7 bases and J 5 bases, with 17 bases left between them. The CDR3 is 14 amino acids. CDR3 sequence reads: CASIQTGGETEAFF. The CDR3 DNA is TGTGCCAGCATTCAAACTGGGGGGGAGACTGAAGCTTTCTTT.

This clone showed up just once. This chain's CDR3 is CASSPTGQGQKGSGNTIYF. The CDR3 DNA reads as TGTGCCAGCAGTCCTACGGGACAGGGTCAAAAGGGCTCTGGAAACACCATATATTTT. V gene TRBV6-6 combines with J gene TRBJ1-3; 9 bases map to TRBD1. This CDR3 region has 19 residues. The J segment lost 0 bases and the V segment lost 5 bases, leaving 14 bases of the junction unmatched. Germline assignment: CDR1 MNHNY and CDR2 SVGAGI (reference sequence).

The chain recombines TRBV24-1 with TRBJ1-2, with D maybe TRBD1 (5 bases). The CDR3 totals 13 residues. With 1 base removed from V and 7 bases from J, the gap between germline ends came to 9 bases. Germline values: CDR1 KGHDR, CDR2 SFDVKD. CDR3 sequence: CATSDFAGFGYTF. The CDR3 DNA reads TGTGCCACCAGTGATTTTGCAGGGTTTGGCTACACCTTC.

V usage is TRBV25-1 and J usage is TRBJ1-2; D is possibly TRBD1 (5 bases). Between the trimmed V and J ends, which lost 4 bases and 8 bases, there was a span of 11 bases. This CDR3 spans 12 amino acids. Germline assignment: CDR1 MGHDK and CDR2 SYGVNS. The CDR3 DNA reads as TGTGCCAGCAGTGGATGGGGGGAAGGCTACACCTTC. Translation gives CASSGWGEGYTF.

The chain has TRBV28 and TRBJ2-3; D is uncertain. Germline-derived CDR1 and CDR2 are MDHEN and SYDVKM. V shed 5 bases and J shed 4 bases, with 13 bases lying between them. The CDR3 sequence is 14 residues long. For the CDR3, the DNA is TGTGCCAGCAGTCCCGCCTCTCGGGCAGATACGCAGTATTTT. Protein sequence: CASSPASRADTQYF.

V is TRBV5-5 and J is TRBJ1-3; the match to TRBD1 covers 7 bases. The V segment lost 3 bases and the J segment 0 bases; nucleotides outside the gene matches: 9. The CDR3 consists of 17 residues. Germline CDR1 and CDR2: SGHKS and YYEKEE (reference sequence). In nucleotides, the CDR3 is TGTGCCAGCAGCTGGCTGGGGGACAGCAACTCTGGAAACACCATATATTTT. Its translation: CASSWLGDSNSGNTIYF.